These 27 T cell receptor beta chains were sequenced from one sample in a study of neurological immune-mediated disorders. Time point defined: longitudinal time-point 1 (baseline). MiXCR was run by TCRdb on the 5' RACE reads, yielding one entry per CDR3 protein. The profile shows under 40,000 distinct CDR3 sequences, more than 3% of them singletons. Sequencing input: PBMCs. These receptor sequences come from a woman aged 60-75 years with multiple sclerosis.

The chain employs TRBV20-1 and TRBJ2-7; 9 bases match TRBD1. CDR1 and CDR2 (germline): DFQATT, SNEGSKA (reference sequence). This CDR3 is built from 12 residues. V shed 3 bases, J shed 7 bases, and the junction held 4 bases outside the gene matches. The CDR3 here is CSASGTGKEQYF. The CDR3 DNA reads TGCAGTGCTAGCGGGACAGGGAAAGAGCAGTACTTC.

This clonotype occurred many times. V gene TRBV24-1 combines with J gene TRBJ2-1; D is possibly TRBD1 or TRBD2 (7 bases each). The CDR3 is 14 amino acids. In germline, CDR1 is KGHDR, CDR2 SFDVKD. V gave up 7 bases and J gave up 8 bases, with 17 bases separating them. The CDR3: CATSVNRGGHEQFF. The CDR3 DNA follows: TGTGCCACCAGCGTTAACAGGGGAGGGCATGAGCAGTTCTTC.

The sample holds many counts of this clonotype. This chain's CDR3 is CSAIRGAGDSNQPQHF. For the CDR3, the DNA is TGCAGTGCAATCCGGGGGGCAGGGGATAGCAATCAGCCCCAGCATTTT. The chain combines TRBV20-1 with TRBJ1-5; D possibly corresponds to TRBD1 (6 bases). Germline assignment: CDR1 DFQATT and CDR2 SNEGSKA (reference sequence). This CDR3 has 16 amino acids. Trimming removed 6 bases at V and 0 bases at J, with 18 bases between.

This clonotype was picked up many times. A read error may be the cause here, since a much bigger clone is one base away. V usage is TRBV5-5 and J usage is TRBJ2-3; D unresolved. CDR1 is SGHKS and CDR2 is YYEKEE in the germline V gene (reference sequence). V dropped 5 bases and J dropped 4 bases, with 5 bases sitting between them. The CDR3 totals 11 residues. The CDR3 protein is CASRSADTQYF. CDR3 DNA: TGTGCCAGCAGATCGGCAGATACGCAGTATTTT.

This clonotype was seen ten or more times. The chain is built from TRBV20-1 and TRBJ1-1, with D unresolved. The CDR3 totals 19 residues. CDR1 and CDR2 from the germline V gene are DFQATT and SNEGSKA (reference sequence). The V gene lost 0 bases and the J gene lost 3 bases, with 26 bases spanning the gap. The CDR3 reads CSARDKSIYVRGTDTEAFF. DNA for the CDR3: TGCAGTGCTAGAGACAAATCCATCTACGTGCGGGGAACGGACACTGAAGCTTTCTTT.

This clonotype was picked up many times. The V and J genes are TRBV29-1 and TRBJ1-1; D not certain. The V gene lost 1 base and the J gene lost 0 bases, with 6 bases spanning the gap. CDR3 length: 13 amino acids. Looked up from germline, CDR1 is SQVTM and CDR2 is ANQGSEA. The CDR3 region has the DNA TGCAGCGTTGAAGGGATGGTGAACACTGAAGCTTTCTTT. It yields the protein CSVEGMVNTEAFF. The full variable domain, completed using reference TRBV29-1 and TRBJ1-1, is SAVISQKPSRDICQRGTSLTIQCQVDSQVTMMFWYRQQPGQSLTLIATANQGSEATYESGFVIDKFPISRPNLTFSTLTVSNMSPEDSSIYLCSVEGMVNTEAFFGQGTRLTVV.

This clonotype was recorded at least ten times. The gene calls are TRBV5-1 and TRBJ2-7; D might be TRBD1 or TRBD2, each matching 6 bases. Germline values: CDR1 SGHRS, CDR2 YFSETQ. Between the trimmed V and J ends, which lost 0 bases and 0 bases, there was a span of 10 bases. CDR3 length: 15 residues. As DNA, the CDR3 is TGCGCCAGCAGCTTGGAGACGGGGGCCTCCTACGAGCAGTACTTC. This sequence encodes CASSLETGASYEQYF.

This clonotype was observed at least ten times. V and J are TRBV5-1 and TRBJ2-1; a possible D gene is TRBD2 (6 bases). Germline CDR1 and CDR2: SGHRS and YFSETQ. V gave up 4 bases and J gave up 6 bases, with 20 bases separating them. CDR3 length equals 16 residues. CDR3 sequence (DNA): TGCGCCAGCAGCCTCCCCGAGGGACTGGCGGTCAATGAGCAGTTCTTC. Its translation is CASSLPEGLAVNEQFF.

This clonotype occurred many times. Written as DNA, the CDR3 is TGTGCCAGCAGCCGAGCTGCGGGGAGCTCCTACGAGCAGTACTTC. Translated, it gives CASSRAAGSSYEQYF. The V and J genes are TRBV3-1 and TRBJ2-7; possibly TRBD2 for D (6 bases). Trimming shortened V by 4 bases and J by 0 bases, and 13 bases separated the two germline ends. This CDR3 has 15 residues. Germline V CDR1 and CDR2: LGHDT, YNNKEL (reference sequence).

This clonotype was recorded at least ten times. This chain links TRBV6-5 with TRBJ2-7; D is perhaps TRBD2 (6 bases). Trimming cost V 7 bases and J 3 bases, with 25 bases left between them. Germline V CDR1 and CDR2: MNHEY, SVGAGI. The CDR3 sequence is 17 residues long. The CDR3 nucleotides are TGTGCCAGCACTTCGGTGGGGGGTGGAGGGCTAGGCTACGAGCAGTACTTC. Its protein product is CASTSVGGGGLGYEQYF.

Notes on this clonotype: A read error may be the cause here, since a much bigger clone is one base away. The CDR3 sequence: CASSFNGAYEQYF. CDR3 nucleotide sequence: TGTGCCAGCAGCTTCAACGGGGCCTACGAGCAGTACTTC. The V gene is TRBV7-2, the J gene TRBJ2-7; possibly TRBD2 for D (5 bases). Germline-derived CDR1 and CDR2 are SGHTA and FQGNSA. V lost 3 bases to trimming and J lost 2 bases, with 8 bases between them. The CDR3 covers 13 residues.

This clonotype was picked up many times. V usage is TRBV20-1 and J usage is TRBJ2-2; 8 positions match TRBD1. In germline, CDR1 is DFQATT, CDR2 SNEGSKA (reference sequence). The J segment lost 7 bases and the V segment lost 2 bases, leaving 3 bases of the junction unmatched. The CDR3 loop spans 13 amino acids. The chain's CDR3 is CSARQGADGELFF. CDR3 DNA: TGCAGTGCTAGACAGGGGGCCGACGGGGAGCTGTTTTTT.

In its sample, this clonotype was seen many times. The gene calls are TRBV20-1 and TRBJ2-2; TRBD2 is a possible D gene (6 bases). The CDR3 spans 16 residues. V lost 0 bases and J 3 bases, leaving 14 bases between the germline ends. Germline CDR1 reads DFQATT; CDR2 reads SNEGSKA (reference sequence). The CDR3, as DNA: TGCAGTGCTAGAGACCGGGGAGGCGGGGACACCGGGGAGCTGTTTTTT. It codes for CSARDRGGGDTGELFF.

This clonotype appeared a few times. The gene calls are TRBV5-1 and TRBJ1-1; D unresolved. Between the trimmed V and J ends, which lost 0 bases and 1 base, there was a span of 7 bases. Germline V gene data show CDR1 as SGHRS and CDR2 as YFSETQ. CDR3 length: 14 residues. The CDR3 coding sequence is TGCGCCAGCAGCTTGGCCCGACAGAACACTGAAGCTTTCTTT. Amino acids: CASSLARQNTEAFF.

This chain uses TRBV4-2 with TRBJ2-3, with 8 bases lining up with TRBD1. CDR3 length: 16 residues. Unmatched junction bases numbered 7, after V lost 0 bases and J lost 5 bases. Germline V gene data show CDR1 as LGHNA and CDR2 as YNFKEQ. The CDR3 DNA follows: TGTGCCAGCAGCCAAGATGGACAGGGCCGCGGAGATACGCAGTATTTT. Translated: CASSQDGQGRGDTQYF.

This clonotype was observed at least ten times. This chain links TRBV18 with TRBJ1-6; D possibly corresponds to TRBD1 (6 bases). Germline values: CDR1 KGHSH, CDR2 LQKENI. V gave up 5 bases and J gave up 4 bases, with 9 bases separating them. This CDR3 comprises 14 residues. As DNA, the CDR3 is TGTGCCAGCTCATCGGACAGATATAATTCACCCCTCCACTTT. It yields the protein CASSSDRYNSPLHF.

This clonotype occurred many times. This chain joins TRBV27 and TRBJ1-5, with 8 nucleotides matching TRBD1. Trimming took 5 bases from V and 0 from J; bases not matched to a gene: 6. The CDR3 contains 16 residues. The germline V gene encodes CDR1 MNHEY and CDR2 SMNVEV (reference sequence). The CDR3: CASSDRGRNSNQPQHF. The CDR3 nucleotides read TGTGCCAGCAGTGACAGGGGACGTAATAGCAATCAGCCCCAGCATTTT.

This clonotype showed up many times. The genes are TRBV28 and TRBJ1-1; no firm D call. The CDR3 loop spans 14 amino acids. The germline V gene encodes CDR1 MDHEN and CDR2 SYDVKM. V gave up 5 bases and J gave up 4 bases, with 14 bases separating them. CDR3 DNA: TGTGCCAGCAGTGCCTCCGGGGAGGGCACTGAAGCTTTCTTT. Its translation: CASSASGEGTEAFF.

At least ten counts were recorded for this clonotype. The chain carries TRBV5-6 and TRBJ2-7, with 10 bases lining up with TRBD1. CDR1 and CDR2 from the germline V gene are SGHDT and YYEEEE. CDR3 length: 14 amino acids. V lost 4 bases, J lost 5 bases, and 6 bases stayed unmatched. In DNA form, the CDR3 reads TGTGCCAGCAGCACCGGGACAGGGGTGCACGAGCAGTACTTC. It yields the protein CASSTGTGVHEQYF.

This clonotype has more than one count but fewer than ten. V is TRBV12-3 or TRBV12-4 and J is TRBJ2-7; 8 bases align to TRBD1. CDR3 size: 14 residues. V was pared by 6 bases and J by 5 bases, with 9 bases of the junction left unmatched. The CDR3 spells CASRPGGSLHEQYF. DNA of the CDR3: TGTGCCAGCAGGCCAGGGGGCTCCCTCCACGAGCAGTACTTC.

This clonotype was observed a handful of times. The chain employs TRBV20-1 and TRBJ1-5; D may be TRBD1 (6 bases). This CDR3 contains 13 residues. V was trimmed by 6 bases and J by 5 bases, leaving 14 bases between them. Looked up from germline, CDR1 is DFQATT and CDR2 is SNEGSKA (reference sequence). CDR3 DNA: TGCAGTGCATCTACAGGGCCCGATCAGCCCCAGCATTTT. Protein sequence: CSASTGPDQPQHF.

This clonotype was counted ten times or more. The gene calls are TRBV5-1 and TRBJ2-2; the D gene could be TRBD1 or TRBD2 (6 bases each). CDR3 length equals 15 residues. Germline CDR1 reads SGHRS; CDR2 reads YFSETQ. V was trimmed by 3 bases and J by 3 bases, leaving 12 bases between them. CDR3 nucleotides: TGCGCCAGCAGCTCGGCGAGGGGGGACACCGGGGAGCTGTTTTTT. Encoded protein: CASSSARGDTGELFF. Supplemented by reference TRBV5-1 and TRBJ2-2, the full variable domain reads KAGVTQTPRYLIKTRGQQVTLSCSPISGHRSVSWYQQTPGQGLQFLFEYFSETQRNKGNFPGRFSGRQFSNSRSEMNVSTLELGDSALYLCASSSARGDTGELFFGEGSRLTVL.

The chain has TRBV6-5 and TRBJ2-3, with D maybe TRBD1 (6 bases). V gave up 3 bases and J gave up 1 base, with 11 bases separating them. CDR3 size: 15 residues. Looked up from germline, CDR1 is MNHEY and CDR2 is SVGAGI. CDR3 sequence: CASSYLGAGTDTQYF. CDR3 coding DNA: TGTGCCAGCAGTTATCTGGGGGCTGGCACAGATACGCAGTATTTT.

This clonotype came up many times. The V and J genes are TRBV20-1 and TRBJ2-3, with 12 positions matching TRBD2. Germline values: CDR1 DFQATT, CDR2 SNEGSKA (reference sequence). V lost 6 bases and J lost 0; bases outside the gene matches: 7. The CDR3 length is 16 residues. The CDR3 DNA follows: TGCAGTGCAGCCGGACTAGCGGGATATAGCACAGATACGCAGTATTTT. This sequence encodes CSAAGLAGYSTDTQYF.

The sample holds many counts of this clonotype. The genes are TRBV5-1 and TRBJ1-1; 8 bases align to TRBD1. Germline V CDR1 and CDR2: SGHRS, YFSETQ. With 0 bases clipped from V and 2 bases from J, the junction kept 6 bases outside the gene matches. This CDR3 is 16 amino acids long. The CDR3 region has the DNA TGCGCCAGCAGCTTGGGGCAGGGGGCCCGAAACACTGAAGCTTTCTTT. Protein product: CASSLGQGARNTEAFF.

This clonotype was counted many times. The chain recombines TRBV5-6 with TRBJ1-1; no clear D. V was trimmed by 5 bases and J by 7 bases, leaving 27 bases between them. The CDR3 runs 17 residues. Germline loops: CDR1 SGHDT, CDR2 YYEEEE. CDR3 in DNA: TGTGCCAGCAGGCTACGGGCAAGACCCCTGAACATTGGTGAAGCTTTCTTT. It translates to CASRLRARPLNIGEAFF.

This clonotype was found many times. The chain has TRBV5-5 and TRBJ1-4, with TRBD1 matching 8 bases. The CDR3 extends over 16 amino acids. CDR1 is SGHKS, CDR2 YYEKEE, per germline (reference sequence). V shed 4 bases and J 0 bases; nucleotides not matched to a gene: 5. CDR3 region: CASSQYRGTTNEKLFF. The CDR3 DNA is TGTGCCAGCAGCCAATACAGGGGGACAACTAATGAAAAACTGTTTTTT.